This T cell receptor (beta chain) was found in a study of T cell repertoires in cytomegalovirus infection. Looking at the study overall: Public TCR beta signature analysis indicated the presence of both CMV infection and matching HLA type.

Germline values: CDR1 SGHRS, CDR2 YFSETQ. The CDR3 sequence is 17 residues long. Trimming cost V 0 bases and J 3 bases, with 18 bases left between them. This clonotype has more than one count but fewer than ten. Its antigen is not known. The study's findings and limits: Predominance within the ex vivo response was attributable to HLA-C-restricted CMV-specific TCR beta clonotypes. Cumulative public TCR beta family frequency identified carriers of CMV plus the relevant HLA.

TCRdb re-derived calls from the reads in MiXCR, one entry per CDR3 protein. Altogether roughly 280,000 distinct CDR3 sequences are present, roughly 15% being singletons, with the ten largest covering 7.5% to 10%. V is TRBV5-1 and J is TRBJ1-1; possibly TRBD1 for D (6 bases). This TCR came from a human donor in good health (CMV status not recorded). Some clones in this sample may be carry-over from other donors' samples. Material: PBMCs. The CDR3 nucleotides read TGCGCCAGCAGCTTGGCCCAAAGGACAGAGTTATACACTGAAGCTTTCTTT. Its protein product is CASSLAQRTELYTEAFF.